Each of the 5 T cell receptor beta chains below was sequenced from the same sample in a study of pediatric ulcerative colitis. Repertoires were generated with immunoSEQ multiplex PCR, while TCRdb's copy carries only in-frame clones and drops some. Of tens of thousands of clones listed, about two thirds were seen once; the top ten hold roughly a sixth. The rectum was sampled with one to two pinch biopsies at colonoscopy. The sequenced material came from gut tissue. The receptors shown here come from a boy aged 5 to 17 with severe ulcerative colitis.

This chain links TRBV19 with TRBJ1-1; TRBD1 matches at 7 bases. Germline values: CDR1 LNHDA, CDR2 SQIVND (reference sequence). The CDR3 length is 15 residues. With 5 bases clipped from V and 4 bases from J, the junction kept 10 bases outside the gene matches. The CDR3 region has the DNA TGTGCCAGTAGTCACGGGGGCAGGGGGGCCACTGAAGCTTTCTTT. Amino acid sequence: CASSHGGRGATEAFF.

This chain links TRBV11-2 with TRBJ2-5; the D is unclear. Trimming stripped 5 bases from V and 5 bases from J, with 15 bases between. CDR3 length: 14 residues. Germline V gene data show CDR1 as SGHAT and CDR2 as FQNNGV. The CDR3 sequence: CASSIGPAGETQYF. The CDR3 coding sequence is TGTGCCAGCAGCATCGGACCCGCCGGGGAGACCCAGTACTTC.

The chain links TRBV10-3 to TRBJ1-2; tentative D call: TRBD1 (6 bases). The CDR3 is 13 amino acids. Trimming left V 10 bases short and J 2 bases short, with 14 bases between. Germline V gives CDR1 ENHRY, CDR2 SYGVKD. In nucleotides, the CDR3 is TGTGCCACACGGGACACCTTGAACTATGGCTACACCTTC. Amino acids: CATRDTLNYGYTF.

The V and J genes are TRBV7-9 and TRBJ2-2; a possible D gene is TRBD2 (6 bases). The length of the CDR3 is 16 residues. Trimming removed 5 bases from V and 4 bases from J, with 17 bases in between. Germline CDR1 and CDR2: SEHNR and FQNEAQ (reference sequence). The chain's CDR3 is CASSPTGREITGELFF. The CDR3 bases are TGTGCCAGCAGCCCGACGGGACGGGAGATCACCGGGGAGCTGTTTTTT.

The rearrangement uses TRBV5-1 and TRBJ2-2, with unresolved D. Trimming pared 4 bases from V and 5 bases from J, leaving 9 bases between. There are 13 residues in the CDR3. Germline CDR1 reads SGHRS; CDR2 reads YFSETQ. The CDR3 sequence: CASSPDGTGELFF. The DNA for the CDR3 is TGCGCCAGCAGCCCAGACGGAACCGGGGAGCTGTTTTTT.